This T cell receptor beta chain is from a study of tumor-infiltrating lymphocytes in primary liver carcinoma. Study context: Treatment of the patients' primary liver carcinoma consisted of surgical resection. General study points: Less overlap was seen in tumor-adjacent and tumor-blood pairs than in tumor region pairs. CD8+ and CD4+ repertoires went uncompared, the samples being bulk unsorted. Blood fell significantly below tumors in its top-250-clone fraction (p = 0.039).

TCR beta cDNA was reverse-transcribed from about 0.45 ug of total RNA. The reaction used a constant-region primer and ProtoScript II reverse transcriptase. Slightly modified ARM-PCR served as the procedure for the TCR beta libraries. These libraries came from three rounds of nested multiplex PCR. Two initial PCR rounds of about 11 cycles each paired TRBV1-TRBV30 forward primers with a C-beta reverse primer. TCRdb reprocessed the multiplex PCR reads via MiXCR and lists one record per CDR3 protein. The sample shows 300,000 to 350,000 distinct CDR3 sequences, 50% to 75% of them seen only once. Turning to this clonotype: Its antigen is not identified. This may come from a read error, since a much larger clone is one base off.

Unsorted whole blood yielded blood RNA, and germline DNA was extracted as well. J lost 10 bases, V lost 7 bases, and 13 bases had no gene match. This CDR3 region has 14 residues. Per the germline V gene, CDR1 is MNHEY and CDR2 is SVGEGT. This clonotype was obtained from a woman aged 25-40 years with primary liver carcinoma and hepatitis B virus infection. V gene TRBV6-2 or TRBV6-3 combines with J gene TRBJ2-7, with 10 bases aligning to TRBD1. The specimen sequenced was peripheral blood. Written as DNA, the CDR3 is TGTGCCAGCAACCAAAAGGGACAGGGGAGCGATCAGTACTTC. Its translation is CASNQKGQGSDQYF.